What follows is one T cell receptor (beta chain) and its context. The antigen is unknown. Clones were sequenced by immunoSEQ multiplex PCR, and TCRdb holds only the in-frame ones, with some missing. The repertoire holds approximately 93,000 clones, with roughly 87% as singletons. This specimen belongs to a study of T cell responses to AZD1222 COVID-19 vaccine. Findings and caveats of the study: Regions 160-218 and 743-854 held dominance among vaccine-associated CD4 TCRs, which spanned spike. Donors were chiefly white British, with a greater number of females, and clonal diversity was perhaps underestimated.

Germline CDR1 reads DFQATT; CDR2 reads SNEGSKA (reference sequence). Deletions cut 3 bases from V and 0 bases from J, with 7 bases between. The CDR3 is made up of 13 amino acids. The chain carries TRBV20-1 and TRBJ2-3, with D hard to call. The receptor comes from an adult who received the AZD1222 COVID-19 vaccine. The sequences come from peripheral blood, collected 28 days after the second AZD1222 dose. The CDR3 sequence is CSASITSTDTQYF. Here the CDR3 DNA reads TGCAGTGCTAGTATCACAAGCACAGATACGCAGTATTTT.